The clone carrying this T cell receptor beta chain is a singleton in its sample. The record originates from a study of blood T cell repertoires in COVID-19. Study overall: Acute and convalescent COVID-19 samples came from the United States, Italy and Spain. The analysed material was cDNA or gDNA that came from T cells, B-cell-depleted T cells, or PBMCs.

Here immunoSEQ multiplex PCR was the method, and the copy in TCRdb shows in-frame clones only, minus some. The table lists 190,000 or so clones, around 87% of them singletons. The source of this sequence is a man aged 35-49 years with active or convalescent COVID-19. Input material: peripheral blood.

In DNA, the CDR3 is TGTGCCAGCAGCTTAATCGAGGGGGCTGGCTACACCTTC. It encodes CASSLIEGAGYTF. The chain links TRBV7-3 to TRBJ1-2; 7 bases agree with TRBD1. This CDR3 is 13 amino acids long. V dropped 1 base and J dropped 7; count of bases not matched to a gene: 3. The germline V gene encodes CDR1 SGHTA and CDR2 FQGTGA.